This TCR beta chain was sequenced in a study of siplizumab effects on memory and regulatory T cells (dated by TCRdb to about 2019). About the study as a whole: The effect of the anti-CD2 antibody siplizumab on alloreactive T-cell subsets was examined in allogeneic mixed lymphocyte reactions constructed from human PBMCs.

Results and caveats for the whole study, not just this receptor: The suppressive function of proliferating Tregs from siplizumab cultures was not functionally confirmed. For roughly 80-96% of proliferating CD4+ or CD8+ clones, no naive or memory phenotype could be assigned. Sequences below about 10^-5 frequency were poorly captured, so only a minor fraction of alloreactive clones could be mapped to unstimulated subsets. Unstimulated naive T cells appeared to be more diverse than memory T cells, and naive cells seemed to make a substantial contribution to the alloresponse. The cumulative frequency of alloreactive sequences that could be traced back to unstimulated CD4+ memory T cells was significantly reduced by siplizumab. In reactions with siplizumab, an average of approximately 69% of mappable alloreactive CD4+ clones were Treg-derived, compared with roughly 27% in control reactions.

Sorted unstimulated T cells, along with proliferating T cells recovered from mixed lymphocyte reactions, underwent TCRbeta CDR3 sequencing. Fresh whole blood from approximately 9 HLA-typed healthy donors was used to isolate PBMCs. To map where alloreactive clones came from, unstimulated CD4+ regulatory T cells were FACS-sorted. Trimming takes 3 bases from V and 4 bases from J, and the germline ends sit 15 bases apart. The CDR3 has 15 amino acids, counting the end cysteine and phenylalanine. CDR3 DNA is the only sequence kept; it has 45 bases, read in frame from the first base. CDR1 and CDR2, looked up from the germline V gene (reference sequence), are LNHDA and SQIVND. Libraries were made using the immunoSEQ multiplex PCR assay. Roughly 10^5 TCR templates per sample were assayed on the deep sequencing platform. Genomic DNA extracted from sorted T cells was used for TCRbeta CDR3 sequencing. Concerning the study's data processing: The R programming language was used for clonal analysis of TCRbeta CDR3 data. Alloreactive CD4+ and CD8+ clones were identified by comparing unstimulated samples to CFSE-low samples taken after the reaction. By matching sequences to the repertoires of sorted unstimulated Treg and non-Treg cells, each alloreactive CD4+ clone was assigned a regulatory or non-regulatory origin. The immuneACCESS repertoire file appears here via TCRdb, limited to in-frame rearrangements. These files lack a portion of the clones; in checked studies, under half of the deficit traces to unresolved V genes, and the cause of the others is not known. V and J calls and clone size are given by that table; D and trimming were obtained from the DNA. The sample table contains approximately 82,000 clones; only one count was recorded for about 87% of them. Roughly 1.5% of the sample goes to the ten largest clones.

On this clone itself: Its antigen is unknown. Nothing much larger sits one base from this clone, and base qualities are not available.

The chain is made from TRBV19 and TRBJ2-5; the D gene is perhaps TRBD2, from 5 matching bases. The sequence derives from a human donor in good health. Sample: Tregs sorted from blood. The sequenced DNA: TGTGCCAGTAGTATCCGCGGGCCGTTTCGAGAGACCCAGTACTTC. Its coded protein is CASSIRGPFRETQYF.